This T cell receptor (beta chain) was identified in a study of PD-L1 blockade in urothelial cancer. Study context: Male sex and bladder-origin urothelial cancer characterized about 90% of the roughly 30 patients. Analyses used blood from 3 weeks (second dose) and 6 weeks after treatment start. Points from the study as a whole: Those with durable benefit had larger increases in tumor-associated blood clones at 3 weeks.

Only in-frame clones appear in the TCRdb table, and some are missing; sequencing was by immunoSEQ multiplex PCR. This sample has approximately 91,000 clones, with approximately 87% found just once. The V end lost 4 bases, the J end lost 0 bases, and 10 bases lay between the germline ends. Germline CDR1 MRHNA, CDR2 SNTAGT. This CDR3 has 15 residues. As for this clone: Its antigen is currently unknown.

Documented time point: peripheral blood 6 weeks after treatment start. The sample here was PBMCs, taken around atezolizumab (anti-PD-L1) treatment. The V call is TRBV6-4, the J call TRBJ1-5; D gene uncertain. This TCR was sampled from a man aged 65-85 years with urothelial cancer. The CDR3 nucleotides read TGTGCCAGCAGTGGTCAGAATTATAGCAATCAGCCCCAGCATTTT. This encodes CASSGQNYSNQPQHF.